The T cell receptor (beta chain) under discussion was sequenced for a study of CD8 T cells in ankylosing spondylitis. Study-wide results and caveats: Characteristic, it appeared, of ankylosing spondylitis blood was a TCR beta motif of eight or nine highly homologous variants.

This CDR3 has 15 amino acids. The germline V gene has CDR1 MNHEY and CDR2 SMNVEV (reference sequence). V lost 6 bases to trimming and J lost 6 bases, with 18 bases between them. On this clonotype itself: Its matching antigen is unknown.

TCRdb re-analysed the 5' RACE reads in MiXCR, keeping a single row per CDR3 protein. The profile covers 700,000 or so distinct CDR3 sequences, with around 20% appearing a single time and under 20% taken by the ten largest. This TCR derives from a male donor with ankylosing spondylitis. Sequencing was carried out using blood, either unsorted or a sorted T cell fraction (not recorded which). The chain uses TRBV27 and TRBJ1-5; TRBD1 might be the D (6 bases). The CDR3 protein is CASSPGGREGQPQHF. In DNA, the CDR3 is TGTGCCAGCAGCCCTGGGGGGCGGGAGGGTCAGCCCCAGCATTTT.